The present TCR beta chain was sequenced within a study of naive and memory T cell subsets. General study points: In naive cells, over 85% of TCR sequences were seen only once. Each distinct alpha or beta sequence counts as one clonotype.

Germline loops: CDR1 DFQATT, CDR2 SNEGSKA (reference sequence). Trimming took 1 base from V and 2 from J, leaving 15 bases between them. CDR3 length: 15 amino acids. This clonotype was seen only a few times. Its antigen is not identified. Two oligonucleotides, mixed equimolar, formed the beta constant-region primer covering TRBC1 and TRBC2. Ligated cDNA was amplified by four rounds of PCR with nested alpha and beta constant-region primers and SP2. TCRdb analysed the UMI-ligation and nested PCR reads with MiXCR anew, one entry per CDR3 protein. The sample contains around 110,000 distinct CDR3 sequences, approximately 37% of which appear only once.

The source material was central memory CD4+ T cells from blood. This clonotype was obtained from a human donor in good health. The chain combines TRBV20-1 with TRBJ2-7, with D perhaps matching TRBD1 (6 bases). The CDR3 sequence: CSARGMDRTPYEQYF. Written as DNA, the CDR3 is TGCAGTGCTAGAGGTATGGACAGAACCCCCTACGAGCAGTACTTC.